This TCR beta chain was recovered during a study of blood T cell repertoires in COVID-19. On the study more broadly: Acute-phase and convalescent COVID-19 samples originated in the United States, Italy and Spain. The cDNA or gDNA used as material had been derived from T cells, B-cell-depleted T cells, or PBMCs.

Symptom resolution, clearance, or two negative PCRs marked donors in Cohort 3 as recovered. How the authors handled the data: Amplifying reference gene primers gave estimates of nucleated cell counts. The data were produced by immunoSEQ multiplex PCR, yet TCRdb's version contains in-frame clones alone and is incomplete. V, J and clone size derive from that table, while D and trimming were established from the DNA sequence. Of about 190,000 clones in the sample, roughly 83% were seen once. The ends lost 1 base at V and 3 bases at J; junction bases unmatched: 5. Per the germline V gene, CDR1 is SEHNR and CDR2 is FQNEAQ (reference sequence). CDR3 length equals 15 residues.

The rearrangement links TRBV7-9 to TRBJ2-7; TRBD1 aligns across 8 bases. This sequence originates from a woman aged 30 to 39 who had recovered from COVID-19. The sample was PBMCs or T cells enriched from blood (not recorded which). The chain's CDR3 is CASSLGTGKVYEQYF. The CDR3 DNA reads TGTGCCAGCAGCTTAGGGACAGGGAAAGTCTACGAGCAGTACTTC.